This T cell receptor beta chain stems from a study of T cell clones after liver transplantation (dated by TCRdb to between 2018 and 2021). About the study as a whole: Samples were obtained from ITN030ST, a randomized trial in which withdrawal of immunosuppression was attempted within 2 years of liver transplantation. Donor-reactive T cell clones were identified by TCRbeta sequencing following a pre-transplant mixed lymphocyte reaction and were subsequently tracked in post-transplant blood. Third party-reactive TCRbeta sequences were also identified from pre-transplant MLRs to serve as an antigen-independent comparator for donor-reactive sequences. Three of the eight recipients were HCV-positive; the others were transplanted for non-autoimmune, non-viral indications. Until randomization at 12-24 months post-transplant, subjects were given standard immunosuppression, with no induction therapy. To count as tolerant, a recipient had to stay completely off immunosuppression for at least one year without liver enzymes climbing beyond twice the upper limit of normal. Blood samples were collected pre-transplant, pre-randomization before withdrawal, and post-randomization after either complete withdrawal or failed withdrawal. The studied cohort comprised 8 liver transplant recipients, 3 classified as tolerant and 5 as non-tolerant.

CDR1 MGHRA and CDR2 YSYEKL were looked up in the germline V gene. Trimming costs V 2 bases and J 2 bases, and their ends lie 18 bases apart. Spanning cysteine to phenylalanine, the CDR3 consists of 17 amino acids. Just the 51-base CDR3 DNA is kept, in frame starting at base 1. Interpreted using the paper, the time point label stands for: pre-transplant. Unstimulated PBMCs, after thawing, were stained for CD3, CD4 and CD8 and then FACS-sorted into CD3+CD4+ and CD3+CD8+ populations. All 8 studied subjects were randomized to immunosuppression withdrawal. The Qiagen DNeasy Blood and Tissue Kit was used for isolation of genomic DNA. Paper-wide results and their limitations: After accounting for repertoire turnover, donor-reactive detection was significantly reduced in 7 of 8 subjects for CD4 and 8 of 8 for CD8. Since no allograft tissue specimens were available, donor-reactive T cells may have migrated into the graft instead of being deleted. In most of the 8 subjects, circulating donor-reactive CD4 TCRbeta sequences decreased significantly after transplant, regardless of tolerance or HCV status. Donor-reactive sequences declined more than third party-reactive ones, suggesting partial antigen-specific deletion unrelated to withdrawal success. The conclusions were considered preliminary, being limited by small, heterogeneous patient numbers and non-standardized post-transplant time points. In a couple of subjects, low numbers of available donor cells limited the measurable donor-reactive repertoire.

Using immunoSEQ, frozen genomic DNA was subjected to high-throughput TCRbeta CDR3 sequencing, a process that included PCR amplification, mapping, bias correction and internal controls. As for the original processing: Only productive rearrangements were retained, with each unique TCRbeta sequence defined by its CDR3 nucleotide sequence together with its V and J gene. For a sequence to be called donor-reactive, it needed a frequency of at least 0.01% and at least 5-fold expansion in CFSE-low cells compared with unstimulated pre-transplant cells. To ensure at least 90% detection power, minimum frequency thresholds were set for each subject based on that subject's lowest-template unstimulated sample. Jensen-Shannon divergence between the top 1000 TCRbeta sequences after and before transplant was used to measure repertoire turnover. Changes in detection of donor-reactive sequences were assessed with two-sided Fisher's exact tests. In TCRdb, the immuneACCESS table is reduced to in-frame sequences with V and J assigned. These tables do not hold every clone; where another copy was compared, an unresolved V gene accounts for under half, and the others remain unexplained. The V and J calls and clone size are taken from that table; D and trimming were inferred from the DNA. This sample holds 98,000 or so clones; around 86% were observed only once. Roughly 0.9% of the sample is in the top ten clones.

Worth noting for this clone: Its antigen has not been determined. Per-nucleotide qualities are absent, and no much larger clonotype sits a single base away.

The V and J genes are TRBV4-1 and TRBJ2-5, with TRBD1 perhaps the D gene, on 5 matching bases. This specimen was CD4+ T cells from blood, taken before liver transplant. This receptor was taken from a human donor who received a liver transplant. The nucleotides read TGCGCCAGCAGCCAAAGACAGCTGTCCGAAGGACAAGAGACCCAGTACTTC. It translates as CASSQRQLSEGQETQYF.